Listed below are T cell receptor beta chains from one sample, sequenced in a study of CD8+CD57+ T cells in acquired aplastic anemia. Each CDR3 protein gets one entry after TCRdb re-called the reads with MiXCR. The sample comprises hundreds of thousands of distinct CDR3 sequences, 60% to 80% of which are singletons, and 4% rests with the top ten. Material: sorted CD4+, CD8+, or CD8+CD57+ T cells (not recorded which) from PBMCs. The receptors come from a human donor in good health, serving as a control. Both conserved end residues are part of each CDR3. The order of the fields is J gene, V gene, D gene, clone size, CDR3 protein, CDR3 DNA. D genes are given only for firm matches. Size is omitted from some rows. Given values are once, few, many or a class for expanded clones.

>TRBJ2-1|TRBV11-1|TRBD1|-
CASSSTGTGTGNEQFF
TGTGCCAGCAGCTCAACCGGGACAGGGACTGGTAATGAGCAGTTCTTC
>TRBJ1-5|TRBV20-1|-|once
CSVVVGQLNQPQHF
TGCAGCGTTGTAGTGGGGCAGCTCAATCAGCCCCAGCATTTT
>TRBJ2-5|TRBV5-1|-|-
CASSPQYQETQYF
TGCGCCAGCAGCCCACAGTACCAAGAGACCCAGTACTTC
>TRBJ2-7|TRBV5-1|TRBD1|-
CASSFGTDYEQYF
TGTGCTAGCAGCTTCGGGACAGACTACGAGCAGTACTTC
>TRBJ1-1|TRBV2|-|-
CASSVGALNTEAFF
TGTGCCAGCAGCGTTGGGGCTTTGAACACTGAAGCTTTCTTT
>TRBJ2-3|TRBV19|-|-
CASSYITRTGETDTQYF
TGTGCCAGTAGCTACATAACCCGCACGGGAGAAACGGATACGCAGTATTTT
>TRBJ1-2|TRBV20-1|-|few
CSARDPWQLTYGYTF
TGCAGTGCTAGAGACCCGTGGCAGCTAACTTATGGCTACACCTTC
>TRBJ1-2|TRBV20-1|TRBD1|-
CSARDRRDREGYGYTF
TGCAGTGCTAGAGATCGAAGAGACAGGGAGGGATATGGCTACACCTTC
>TRBJ1-4|TRBV6-6|-|many
CASSSGSSGEKLFF
TGTGCCAGCAGTTCCGGTTCGTCTGGAGAAAAACTGTTTTTT
>TRBJ1-4|TRBV10-3|-|-
CAISAGVGTNEKLFF
TGTGCCATCAGTGCAGGGGTCGGGACTAATGAAAAACTGTTTTTT
>TRBJ1-1|TRBV19|-|once
CASSRAAGHRNTEAFF
TGTGCCAGTAGTAGAGCAGCGGGACACAGAAACACTGAAGCTTTCTTT
>TRBJ1-2|TRBV25-1|TRBD1|-
CASSEYRQGSHYGYTF
TGTGCCAGCAGTGAATACCGACAGGGGAGTCACTATGGCTACACCTTC
>TRBJ1-5|TRBV5-1|-|many
CASSLEGGSNQPQHF
TGCGCCAGCAGCTTGGAGGGGGGAAGCAATCAGCCCCAGCATTTT
>TRBJ2-7|TRBV5-1|-|-
CASSRVDGQYF
TGCGCCAGCAGCCGGGTGGACGGGCAGTACTTC
>TRBJ2-3|TRBV25-1|TRBD2|-
CASSALAGSADTQYF
TGTGCCAGCAGTGCCCTAGCGGGATCTGCAGATACGCAGTATTTT
>TRBJ1-5|TRBV6-1|-|many
CASSAGINQPQHF
TGTGCCAGCAGTGCTGGGATCAATCAGCCCCAGCATTTT
>TRBJ1-2|TRBV29-1|TRBD1|-
CSVAGTGIAYGYTF
TGCAGCGTCGCTGGGACAGGGATTGCCTATGGCTACACCTTC
>TRBJ2-5|TRBV5-1|-|-
CASSLLSKETQYF
TGCGCCAGCAGCTTGCTAAGTAAAGAGACCCAGTACTTC
>TRBJ2-1|TRBV7-1|TRBD2|-
CASSAITSGGSYNEQFF
TGTGCCAGCAGTGCTATAACTAGCGGGGGGTCCTACAATGAGCAGTTCTTC
>TRBJ1-5|TRBV7-3|-|-
CASSPAGLAGDTGF
TGTGCCAGCAGCCCAGCGGGACTAGCGGGGGACACCGGGTTT
>TRBJ2-1|TRBV5-1|-|-
CASSSGSAADEQFF
TGCGCCAGCAGCAGCGGGTCCGCGGCGGATGAGCAGTTCTTC
>TRBJ2-7|TRBV7-8|-|-
CASSRQRPDEKYF
TGTGCCAGCAGTCGGCAGAGGCCCGACGAGAAGTACTTC
>TRBJ2-7|TRBV9|TRBD2|-
CASSVGGDSYEQYF
TGTGCCAGCAGCGTGGGGGGGGACTCCTACGAGCAGTACTTC
>TRBJ2-5|TRBV6-5|-|-
CASSYSLLVQETQYF
TGTGCCAGCAGTTACTCGCTTTTGGTGCAAGAGACCCAGTACTTC
>TRBJ2-5|TRBV4-2|-|-
CASSLQGSEGMTQYF
TGTGCCAGCAGCCTACAGGGTTCGGAGGGGATGACCCAGTACTTC
>TRBJ1-1|TRBV15|-|-
CATSRDKGTEAFF
TGTGCCACCAGCAGAGACAAGGGAACTGAAGCTTTCTTT